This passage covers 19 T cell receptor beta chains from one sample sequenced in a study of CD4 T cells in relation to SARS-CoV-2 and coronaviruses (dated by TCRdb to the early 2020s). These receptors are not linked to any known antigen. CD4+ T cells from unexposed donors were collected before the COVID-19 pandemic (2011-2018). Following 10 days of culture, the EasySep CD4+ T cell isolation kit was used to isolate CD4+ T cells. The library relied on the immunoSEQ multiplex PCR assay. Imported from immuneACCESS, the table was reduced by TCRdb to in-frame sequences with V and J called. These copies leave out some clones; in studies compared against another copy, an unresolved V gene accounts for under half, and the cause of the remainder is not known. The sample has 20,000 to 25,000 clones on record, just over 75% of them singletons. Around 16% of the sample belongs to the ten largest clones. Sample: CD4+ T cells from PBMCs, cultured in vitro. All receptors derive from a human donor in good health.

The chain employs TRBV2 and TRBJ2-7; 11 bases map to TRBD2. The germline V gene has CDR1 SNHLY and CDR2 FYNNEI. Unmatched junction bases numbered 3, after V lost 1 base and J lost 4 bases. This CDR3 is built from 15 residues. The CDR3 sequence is CASSEVPSGRYEQYF. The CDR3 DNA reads TGTGCCAGCAGTGAAGTTCCTAGCGGGAGGTACGAGCAGTACTTC. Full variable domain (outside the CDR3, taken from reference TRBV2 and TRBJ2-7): EPEVTQTPSHQVTQMGQEVILRCVPISNHLYFYWYRQILGQKVEFLVSFYNNEISEKSEIFDDQFSVERPDGSNFTLKIRSTKLEDSAMYFCASSEVPSGRYEQYFGPGTRLTVT.

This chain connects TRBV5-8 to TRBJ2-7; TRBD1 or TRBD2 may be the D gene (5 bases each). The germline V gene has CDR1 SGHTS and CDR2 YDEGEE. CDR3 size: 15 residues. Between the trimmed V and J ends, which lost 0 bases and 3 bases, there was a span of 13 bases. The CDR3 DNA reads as TGTGCCAGCAGCTTGGCATGGGGGTTTGGCTACGAGCAGTACTTC. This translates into CASSLAWGFGYEQYF.

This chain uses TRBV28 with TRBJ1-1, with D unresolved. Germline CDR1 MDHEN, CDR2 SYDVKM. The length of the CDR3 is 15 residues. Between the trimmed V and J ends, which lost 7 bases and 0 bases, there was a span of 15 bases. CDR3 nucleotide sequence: TGTGCCAGCACCCGAGGGCCCACAGTGAACACTGAAGCTTTCTTT. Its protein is CASTRGPTVNTEAFF. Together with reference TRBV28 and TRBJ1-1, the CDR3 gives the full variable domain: DVKVTQSSRYLVKRTGEKVFLECVQDMDHENMFWYRQDPGLGLRLIYFSYDVKMKEKGDIPEGYSVSREKKERFSLILESASTNQTSMYLCASTRGPTVNTEAFFGQGTRLTVV.

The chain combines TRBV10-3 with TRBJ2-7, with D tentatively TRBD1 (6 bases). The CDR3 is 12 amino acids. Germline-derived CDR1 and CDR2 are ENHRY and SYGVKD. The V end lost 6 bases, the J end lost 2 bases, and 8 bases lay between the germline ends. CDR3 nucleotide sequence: TGTGCCATCAGACAGGGCACCTACGAGCAGTACTTC. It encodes CAIRQGTYEQYF.

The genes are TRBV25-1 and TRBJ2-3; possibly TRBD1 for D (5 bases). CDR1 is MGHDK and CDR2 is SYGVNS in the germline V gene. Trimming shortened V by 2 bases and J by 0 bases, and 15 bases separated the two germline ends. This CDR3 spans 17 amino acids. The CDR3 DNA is TGTGCCAGCAGTGAACCAAGACAGTTAACTAGCACAGATACGCAGTATTTT. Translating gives CASSEPRQLTSTDTQYF.

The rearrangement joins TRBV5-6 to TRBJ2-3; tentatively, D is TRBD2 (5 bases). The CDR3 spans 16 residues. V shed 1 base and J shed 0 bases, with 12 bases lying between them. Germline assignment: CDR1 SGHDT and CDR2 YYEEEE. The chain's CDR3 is CASSLKSRGSTDTQYF. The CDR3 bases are TGTGCCAGCAGCTTGAAATCCCGGGGTAGCACAGATACGCAGTATTTT. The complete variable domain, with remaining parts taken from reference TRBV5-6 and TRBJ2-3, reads DAGVTQSPTHLIKTRGQQVTLRCSPKSGHDTVSWYQQALGQGPQFIFQYYEEEERQRGNFPDRFSGHQFPNYSSELNVNALLLGDSALYLCASSLKSRGSTDTQYFGPGTRLTVL.

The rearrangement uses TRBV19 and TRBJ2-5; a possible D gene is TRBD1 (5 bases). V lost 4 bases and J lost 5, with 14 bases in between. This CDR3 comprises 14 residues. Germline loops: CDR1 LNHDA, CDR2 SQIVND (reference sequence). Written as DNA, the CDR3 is TGTGCCAGTAGTAAGAGGTGGGGCCGGGAGACCCAGTACTTC. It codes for CASSKRWGRETQYF.

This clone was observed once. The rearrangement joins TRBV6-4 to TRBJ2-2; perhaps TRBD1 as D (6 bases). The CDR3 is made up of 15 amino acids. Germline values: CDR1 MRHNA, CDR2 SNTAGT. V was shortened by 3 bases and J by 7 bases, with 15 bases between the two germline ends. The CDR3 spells CASSEQGPQGGELFF. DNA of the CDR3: TGTGCCAGCAGTGAACAGGGCCCCCAGGGCGGGGAGCTGTTTTTT.

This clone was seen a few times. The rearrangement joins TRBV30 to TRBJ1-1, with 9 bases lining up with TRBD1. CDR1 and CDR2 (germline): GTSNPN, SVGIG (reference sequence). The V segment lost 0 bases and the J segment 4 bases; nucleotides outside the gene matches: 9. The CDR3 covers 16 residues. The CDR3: CAWSVVGTGFFTEAFF. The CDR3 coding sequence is TGTGCCTGGAGTGTAGTGGGGACAGGGTTTTTCACTGAAGCTTTCTTT.

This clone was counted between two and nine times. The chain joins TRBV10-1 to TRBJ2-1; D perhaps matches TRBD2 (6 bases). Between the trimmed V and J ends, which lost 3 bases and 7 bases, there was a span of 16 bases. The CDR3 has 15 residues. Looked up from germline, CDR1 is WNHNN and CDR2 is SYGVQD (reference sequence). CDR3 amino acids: CASSDYGGTLNEQFF. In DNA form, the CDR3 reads TGCGCCAGCAGTGACTATGGCGGGACCCTTAATGAGCAGTTCTTC.

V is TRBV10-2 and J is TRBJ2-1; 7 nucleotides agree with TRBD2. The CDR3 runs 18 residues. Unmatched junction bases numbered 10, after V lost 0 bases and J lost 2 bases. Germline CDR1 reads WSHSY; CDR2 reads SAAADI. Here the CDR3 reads CASSESRRTRETYNEQFF. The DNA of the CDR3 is TGCGCCAGCAGTGAGTCGAGACGGACTAGGGAAACCTACAATGAGCAGTTCTTC.

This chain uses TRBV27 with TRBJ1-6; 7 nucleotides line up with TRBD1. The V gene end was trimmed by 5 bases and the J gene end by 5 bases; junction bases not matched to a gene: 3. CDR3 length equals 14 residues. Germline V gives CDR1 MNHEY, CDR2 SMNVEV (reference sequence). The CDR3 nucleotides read TGTGCCAGCAGTAGGGACAGAGATAATTCACCCCTCCACTTT. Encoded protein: CASSRDRDNSPLHF.

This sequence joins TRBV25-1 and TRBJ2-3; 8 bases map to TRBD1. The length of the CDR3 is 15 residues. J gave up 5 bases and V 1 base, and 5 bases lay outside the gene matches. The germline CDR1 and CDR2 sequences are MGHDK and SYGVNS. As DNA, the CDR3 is TGTGCCAGCAGTGAATCACAGGGGGGTCTAGATACGCAGTATTTT. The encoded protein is CASSESQGGLDTQYF.

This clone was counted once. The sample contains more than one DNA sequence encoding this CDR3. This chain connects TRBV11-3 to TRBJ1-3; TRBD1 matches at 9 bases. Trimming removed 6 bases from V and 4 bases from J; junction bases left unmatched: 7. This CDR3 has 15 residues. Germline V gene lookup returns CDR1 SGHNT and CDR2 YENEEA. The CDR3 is CASSPGQGPGNTIYF. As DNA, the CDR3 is TGTGCCAGCAGTCCGGGACAGGGACCAGGAAACACCATATATTTT.

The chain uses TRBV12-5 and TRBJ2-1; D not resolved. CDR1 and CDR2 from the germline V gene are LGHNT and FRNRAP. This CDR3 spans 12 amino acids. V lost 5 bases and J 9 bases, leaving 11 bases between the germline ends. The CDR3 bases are TGTGCTAGTGGTCTGACTTGGGGTGAGCAGTTCTTC. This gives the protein CASGLTWGEQFF. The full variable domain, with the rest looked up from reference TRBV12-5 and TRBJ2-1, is DARVTQTPRHKVTEMGQEVTMRCQPILGHNTVFWYRQTMMQGLELLAYFRNRAPLDDSGMPKDRFSAEMPDATLATLKIQPSEPRDSAVYFCASGLTWGEQFFGPGTRLTVL.

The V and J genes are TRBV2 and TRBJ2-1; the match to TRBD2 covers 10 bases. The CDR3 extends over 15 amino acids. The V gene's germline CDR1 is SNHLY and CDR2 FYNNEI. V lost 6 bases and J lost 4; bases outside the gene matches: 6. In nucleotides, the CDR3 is TGTGCCAGCAGGGTAGCGGGAGGTATTTACAATGAGCAGTTCTTC. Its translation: CASRVAGGIYNEQFF.

The CDR3 sequence: CASSEGLAQTDTQYF. The CDR3 nucleotides are TGTGCCAGCAGTGAAGGGCTAGCGCAGACAGATACGCAGTATTTT. The chain uses TRBV6-1 and TRBJ2-3, with TRBD2 as a possible D gene (6 bases). Trimming pared 1 base from V and 3 bases from J, leaving 11 bases between. Germline CDR1 MNHNS, CDR2 SASEGT. The CDR3 is made up of 15 amino acids.

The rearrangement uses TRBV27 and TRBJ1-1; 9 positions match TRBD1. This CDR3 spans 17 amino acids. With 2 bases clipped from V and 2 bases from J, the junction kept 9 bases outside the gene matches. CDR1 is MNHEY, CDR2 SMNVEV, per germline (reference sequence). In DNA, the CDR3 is TGTGCCAGCAGTTTACGTCCCGGGACAGGGTCCAACACTGAAGCTTTCTTT. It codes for CASSLRPGTGSNTEAFF.

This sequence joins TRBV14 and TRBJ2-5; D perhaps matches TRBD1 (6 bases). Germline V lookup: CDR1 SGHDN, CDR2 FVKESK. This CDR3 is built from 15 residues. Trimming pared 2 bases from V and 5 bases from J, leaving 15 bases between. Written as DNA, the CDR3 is TGTGCCAGCAGCCAAAGGTCCAGTAGGGGGGAGACCCAGTACTTC. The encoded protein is CASSQRSSRGETQYF. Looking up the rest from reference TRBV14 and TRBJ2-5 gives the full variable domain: EAGVTQFPSHSVIEKGQTVTLRCDPISGHDNLYWYRRVMGKEIKFLLHFVKESKQDESGMPNNRFLAERTGGTYSTLKVQPAELEDSGVYFCASSQRSSRGETQYFGPGTRLLVL.